The present TCR beta chain was sequenced within a study of cytomegalovirus exposure and HLA in healthy donors. PCR involved 60 Vbeta and 13 Jbeta primers. This table comes from immunoSEQ multiplex PCR, and its TCRdb copy is limited to in-frame clones, with some not included. The table records around 300,000 clones, around 65% of them present only once. J was trimmed by 2 bases and V by 1 base; bases with no gene match: 4. Germline V gene sequence: CDR1 SGHAT, CDR2 FQNNGV. The CDR3 has 15 amino acids. The chain has TRBV11-2 and TRBJ2-5, with 7 bases lining up with TRBD2. The clonotype comes from a female donor in good health and CMV-seronegative. The sample taken for sequencing was PBMCs. CDR3 protein: CASSLGGRGQETQYF. The CDR3 DNA reads TGTGCCAGCAGCTTAGGAGGGCGGGGGCAAGAGACCCAGTACTTC.